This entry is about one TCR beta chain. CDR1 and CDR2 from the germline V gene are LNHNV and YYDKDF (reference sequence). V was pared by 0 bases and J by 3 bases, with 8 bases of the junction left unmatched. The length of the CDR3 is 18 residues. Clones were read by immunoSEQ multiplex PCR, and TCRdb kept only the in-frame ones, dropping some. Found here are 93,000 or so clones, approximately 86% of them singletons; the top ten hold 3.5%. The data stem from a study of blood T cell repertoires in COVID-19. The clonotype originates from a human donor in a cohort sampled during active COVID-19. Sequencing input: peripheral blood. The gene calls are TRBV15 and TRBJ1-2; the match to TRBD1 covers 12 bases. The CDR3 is CATSRDLGTGGADYGYTF. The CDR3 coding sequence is TGTGCCACCAGCAGAGATCTCGGGACAGGGGGCGCAGACTATGGCTACACCTTC.